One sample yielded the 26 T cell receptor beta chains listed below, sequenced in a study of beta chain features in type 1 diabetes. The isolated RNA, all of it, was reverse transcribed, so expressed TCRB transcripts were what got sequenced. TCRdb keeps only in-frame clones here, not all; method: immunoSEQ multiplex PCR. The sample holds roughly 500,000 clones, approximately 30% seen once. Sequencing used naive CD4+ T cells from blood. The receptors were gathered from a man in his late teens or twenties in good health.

DNA for the CDR3: TGTGCCAGCATTGGGGATCTCTATGGCTACACCTTC. The encoded protein is CASIGDLYGYTF. This rearrangement joins TRBV6-1 to TRBJ1-2; no clear D. Between the trimmed V and J ends, which lost 7 bases and 4 bases, there was a span of 10 bases. CDR1 and CDR2 from the germline V gene are MNHNS and SASEGT. There are 12 residues in the CDR3.

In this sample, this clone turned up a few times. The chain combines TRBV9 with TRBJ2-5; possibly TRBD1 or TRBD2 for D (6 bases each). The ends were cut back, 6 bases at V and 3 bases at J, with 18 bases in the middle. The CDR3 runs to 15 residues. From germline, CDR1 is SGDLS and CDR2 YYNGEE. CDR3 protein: CASNPMGRTEETQYF. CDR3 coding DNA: TGTGCCAGCAACCCCATGGGGAGGACAGAAGAGACCCAGTACTTC.

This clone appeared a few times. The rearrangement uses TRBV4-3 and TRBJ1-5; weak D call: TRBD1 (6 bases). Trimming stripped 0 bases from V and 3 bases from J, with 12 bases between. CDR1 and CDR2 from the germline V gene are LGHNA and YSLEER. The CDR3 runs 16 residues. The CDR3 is CASSQDRRTDNQPQHF. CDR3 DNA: TGCGCCAGCAGCCAAGATCGAAGGACAGACAATCAGCCCCAGCATTTT.

CDR3 amino acids: CASSTTSGRQETQYF. The DNA for the CDR3 is TGTGCCAGCAGCACAACTAGCGGGAGACAAGAGACCCAGTACTTC. This sequence joins TRBV9 and TRBJ2-5; 11 positions agree with TRBD2. This CDR3 has 15 amino acids. The junction had 4 bases not matched to a gene; V was cut back by 4 bases and J by 2 bases. From germline, CDR1 is SGDLS and CDR2 YYNGEE.

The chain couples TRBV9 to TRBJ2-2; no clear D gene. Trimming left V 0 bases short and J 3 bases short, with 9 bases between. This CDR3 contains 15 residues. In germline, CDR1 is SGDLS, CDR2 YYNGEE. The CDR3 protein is CASSVAGVDTGELFF. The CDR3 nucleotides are TGTGCCAGCAGCGTAGCTGGGGTAGACACCGGGGAGCTGTTTTTT.

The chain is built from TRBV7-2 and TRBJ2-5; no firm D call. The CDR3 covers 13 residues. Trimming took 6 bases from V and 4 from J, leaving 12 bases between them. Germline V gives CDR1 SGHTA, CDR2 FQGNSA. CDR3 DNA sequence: TGTGCCAGCAGTTACAATGCAGGAGAGACCCAGTACTTC. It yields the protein CASSYNAGETQYF.

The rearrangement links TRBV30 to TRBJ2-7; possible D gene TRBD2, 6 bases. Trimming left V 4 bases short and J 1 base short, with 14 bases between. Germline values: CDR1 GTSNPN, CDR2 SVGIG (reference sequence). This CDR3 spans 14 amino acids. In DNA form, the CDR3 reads TGTGCCTGGACCCTTTTTGCGGGGTCCTACGAGCAGTACTTC. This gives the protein CAWTLFAGSYEQYF. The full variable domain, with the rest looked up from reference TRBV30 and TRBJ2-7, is SQTIHQWPATLVQPVGSPLSLECTVEGTSNPNLYWYRQAAGRGLQLLFYSVGIGQISSEVPQNLSASRPQDRQFILSSKKLLLSDSGFYLCAWTLFAGSYEQYFGPGTRLTVT.

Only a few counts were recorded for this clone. CDR3 sequence (DNA): TGCGCCAGCAGCCAAGGACTAGCGGGGCCATACTACAATGAGCAGTTCTTC. Its translation is CASSQGLAGPYYNEQFF. V gene TRBV4-3 combines with J gene TRBJ2-1; TRBD2 matches at 11 bases. The CDR3 is 17 residues long. CDR1 and CDR2 from the germline V gene are LGHNA and YSLEER. Trimming took 1 base from V and 3 from J; bases not matched to a gene: 5.

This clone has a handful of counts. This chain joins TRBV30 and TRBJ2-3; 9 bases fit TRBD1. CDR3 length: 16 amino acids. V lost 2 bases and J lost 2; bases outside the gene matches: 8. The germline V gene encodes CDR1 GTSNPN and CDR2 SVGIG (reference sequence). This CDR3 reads CAWSLGQGIYTDTQYF. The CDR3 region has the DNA TGTGCCTGGAGTCTCGGACAGGGGATATACACAGATACGCAGTATTTT. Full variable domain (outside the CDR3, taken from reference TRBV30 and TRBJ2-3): SQTIHQWPATLVQPVGSPLSLECTVEGTSNPNLYWYRQAAGRGLQLLFYSVGIGQISSEVPQNLSASRPQDRQFILSSKKLLLSDSGFYLCAWSLGQGIYTDTQYFGPGTRLTVL.

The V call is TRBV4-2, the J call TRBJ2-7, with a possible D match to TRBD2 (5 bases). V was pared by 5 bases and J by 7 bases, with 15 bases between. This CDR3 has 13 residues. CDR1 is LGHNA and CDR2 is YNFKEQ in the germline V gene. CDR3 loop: CASSFDRGGEQYF. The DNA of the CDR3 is TGTGCCAGCAGCTTCGACCGAGGCGGGGAGCAGTACTTC.

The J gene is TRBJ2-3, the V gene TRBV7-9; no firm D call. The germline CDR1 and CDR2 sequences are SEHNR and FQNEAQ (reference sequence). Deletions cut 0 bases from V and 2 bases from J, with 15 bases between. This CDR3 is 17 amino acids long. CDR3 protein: CASSLALGGGNTDTQYF. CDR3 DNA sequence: TGTGCCAGCAGCTTAGCGCTAGGTGGCGGCAACACAGATACGCAGTATTTT. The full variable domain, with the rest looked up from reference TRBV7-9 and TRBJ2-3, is DTGVSQNPRHKITKRGQNVTFRCDPISEHNRLYWYRQTLGQGPEFLTYFQNEAQLEKSRLLSDRFSAERPKGSFSTLEIQRTEQGDSAMYLCASSLALGGGNTDTQYFGPGTRLTVL.

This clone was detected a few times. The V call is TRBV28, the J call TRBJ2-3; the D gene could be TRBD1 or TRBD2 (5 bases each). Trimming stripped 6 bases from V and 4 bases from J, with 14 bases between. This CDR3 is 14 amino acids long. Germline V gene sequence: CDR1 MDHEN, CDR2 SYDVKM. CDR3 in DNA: TGTGCCAGCAGCTCCTTAGGGGACGCAGATACGCAGTATTTT. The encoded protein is CASSSLGDADTQYF.

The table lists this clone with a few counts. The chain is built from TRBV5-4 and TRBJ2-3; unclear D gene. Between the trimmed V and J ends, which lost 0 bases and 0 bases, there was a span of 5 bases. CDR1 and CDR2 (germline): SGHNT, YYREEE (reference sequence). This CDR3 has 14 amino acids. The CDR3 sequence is CASSLEVSTDTQYF. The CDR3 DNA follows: TGTGCCAGCAGCTTGGAGGTTAGCACAGATACGCAGTATTTT.

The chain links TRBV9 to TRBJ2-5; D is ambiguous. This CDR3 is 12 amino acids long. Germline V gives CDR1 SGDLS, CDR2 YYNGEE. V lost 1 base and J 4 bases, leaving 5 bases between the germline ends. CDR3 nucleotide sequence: TGTGCCAGCAGCGTACCGGGAGAGACCCAGTACTTC. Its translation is CASSVPGETQYF.

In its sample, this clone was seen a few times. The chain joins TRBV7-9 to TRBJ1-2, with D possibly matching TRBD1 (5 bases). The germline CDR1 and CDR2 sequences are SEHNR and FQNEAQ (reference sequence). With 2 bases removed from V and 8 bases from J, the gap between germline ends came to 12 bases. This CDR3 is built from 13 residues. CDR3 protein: CASSLSLGRGYTF. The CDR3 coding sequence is TGTGCCAGCAGCTTATCGTTGGGGCGCGGCTACACCTTC.

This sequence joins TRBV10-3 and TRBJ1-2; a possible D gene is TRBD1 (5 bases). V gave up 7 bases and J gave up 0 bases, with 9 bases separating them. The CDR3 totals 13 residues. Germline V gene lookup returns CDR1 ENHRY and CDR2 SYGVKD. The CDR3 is CAINSGPNYGYTF. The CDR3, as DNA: TGTGCCATCAATTCAGGGCCTAACTATGGCTACACCTTC.

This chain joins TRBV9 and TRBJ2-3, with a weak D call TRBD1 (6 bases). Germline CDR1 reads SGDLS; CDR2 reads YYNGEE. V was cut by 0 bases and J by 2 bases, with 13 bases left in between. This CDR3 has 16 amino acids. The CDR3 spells CASSVDAQGYTDTQYF. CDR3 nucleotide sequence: TGTGCCAGCAGCGTAGATGCGCAGGGGTACACAGATACGCAGTATTTT.

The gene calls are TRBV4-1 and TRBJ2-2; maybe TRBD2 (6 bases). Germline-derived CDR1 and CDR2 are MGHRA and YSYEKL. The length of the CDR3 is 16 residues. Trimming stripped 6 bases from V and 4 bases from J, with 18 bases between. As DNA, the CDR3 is TGCGCCAGCAGGAAAGTGGGGGGAGGCGTCACCGGGGAGCTGTTTTTT. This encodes CASRKVGGGVTGELFF.

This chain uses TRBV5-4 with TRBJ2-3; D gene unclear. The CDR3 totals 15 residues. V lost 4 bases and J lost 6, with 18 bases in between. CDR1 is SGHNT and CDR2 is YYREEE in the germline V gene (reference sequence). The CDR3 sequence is CASSLKNPLADTQYF. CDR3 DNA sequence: TGTGCCAGCAGCCTCAAGAACCCCCTTGCCGATACGCAGTATTTT.

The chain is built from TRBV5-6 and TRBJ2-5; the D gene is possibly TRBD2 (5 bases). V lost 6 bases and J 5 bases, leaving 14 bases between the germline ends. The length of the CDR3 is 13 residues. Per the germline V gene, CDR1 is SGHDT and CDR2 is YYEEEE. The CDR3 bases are TGTGCCAGCATCGGGGATGTTCGGGAGACCCAGTACTTC. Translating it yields CASIGDVRETQYF.

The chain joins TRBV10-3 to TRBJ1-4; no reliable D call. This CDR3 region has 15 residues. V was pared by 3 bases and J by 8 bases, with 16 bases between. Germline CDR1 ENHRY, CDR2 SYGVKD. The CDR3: CAISEGGGGREKLFF. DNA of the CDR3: TGTGCCATCAGTGAAGGAGGAGGCGGGCGGGAAAAACTGTTTTTT.

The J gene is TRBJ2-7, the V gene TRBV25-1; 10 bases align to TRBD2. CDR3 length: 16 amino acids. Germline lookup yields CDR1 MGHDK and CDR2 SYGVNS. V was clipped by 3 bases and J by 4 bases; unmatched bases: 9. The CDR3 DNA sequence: TGTGCCAGCAGTGATGCAAGCGGGAGGGGTGTTTACGAGCAGTACTTC. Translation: CASSDASGRGVYEQYF.

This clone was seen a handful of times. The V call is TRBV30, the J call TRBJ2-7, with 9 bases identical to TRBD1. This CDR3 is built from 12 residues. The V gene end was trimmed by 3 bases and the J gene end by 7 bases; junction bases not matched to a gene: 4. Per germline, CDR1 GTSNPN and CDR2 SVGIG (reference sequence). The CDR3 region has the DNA TGTGCCTGGAGGGACAGGGGCCGGGAGCAGTACTTC. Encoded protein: CAWRDRGREQYF. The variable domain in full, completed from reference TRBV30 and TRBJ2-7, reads SQTIHQWPATLVQPVGSPLSLECTVEGTSNPNLYWYRQAAGRGLQLLFYSVGIGQISSEVPQNLSASRPQDRQFILSSKKLLLSDSGFYLCAWRDRGREQYFGPGTRLTVT.

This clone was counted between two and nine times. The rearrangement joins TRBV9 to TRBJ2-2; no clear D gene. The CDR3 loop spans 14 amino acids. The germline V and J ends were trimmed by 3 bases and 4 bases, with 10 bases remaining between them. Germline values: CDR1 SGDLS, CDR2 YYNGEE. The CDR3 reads CASSDSRGTGELFF. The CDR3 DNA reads TGTGCCAGCAGCGACAGTAGAGGCACCGGGGAGCTGTTTTTT.

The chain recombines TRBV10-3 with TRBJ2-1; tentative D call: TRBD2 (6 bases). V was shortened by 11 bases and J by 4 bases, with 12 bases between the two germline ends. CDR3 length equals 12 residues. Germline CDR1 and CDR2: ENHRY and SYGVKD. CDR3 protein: CAVKTSYNEQFF. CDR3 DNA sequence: TGTGCCGTTAAGACTAGTTACAATGAGCAGTTCTTC.

CDR3 bases: TGTGCCAGCAGCTTAGCGCGGGAGACGGGGCCTCAGCCCCAGCATTTT. It translates to CASSLARETGPQPQHF. This chain uses TRBV7-8 with TRBJ1-5, with D perhaps TRBD1 (5 bases). This CDR3 spans 16 amino acids. V was cut by 0 bases and J by 6 bases, with 15 bases left in between. The germline CDR1 and CDR2 sequences are SGHVS and FQNEAQ.